The 21 T cell receptor beta chains in this list originate from one sample, sequenced in a study of blood T cell repertoires in COVID-19. Produced via immunoSEQ multiplex PCR; TCRdb's table is partial and in-frame only. The table includes about 140,000 clones, approximately 78% detected once. What was sequenced was peripheral blood. These receptors were obtained from a woman over 75 with acute or convalescent COVID-19.

The V and J genes are TRBV5-1 and TRBJ2-1; no reliable D call. V gave up 2 bases and J gave up 0 bases, with 12 bases separating them. This CDR3 spans 16 amino acids. Germline CDR1 is SGHRS and CDR2 is YFSETQ. The CDR3 loop reads CASSFEPWSSYNEQFF. The CDR3 region has the DNA TGCGCCAGCAGCTTCGAACCCTGGAGCTCCTACAATGAGCAGTTCTTC.

The J gene is TRBJ1-6, the V gene TRBV7-2; a possible D gene is TRBD1 (5 bases). Trimming stripped 5 bases from V and 7 bases from J, with 15 bases between. This CDR3 contains 15 residues. Germline CDR1 and CDR2: SGHTA and FQGNSA. The CDR3 nucleotides read TGTGCCAGCAGCGAAGGGGTCATAGGGAATTCACCCCTCCACTTT. This codes for CASSEGVIGNSPLHF.

The chain couples TRBV7-8 to TRBJ1-6, with a possible D match to TRBD1 (6 bases). This CDR3 has 14 amino acids. The V end lost 3 bases, the J end lost 8 bases, and 11 bases lay between the germline ends. In germline, CDR1 is SGHVS, CDR2 FQNEAQ. The CDR3: CASSFRDTYSPLHF. The CDR3 DNA follows: TGTGCCAGCAGCTTCCGGGACACGTATTCACCCCTCCACTTT.

The chain joins TRBV28 to TRBJ1-1; no clear D. CDR3 length equals 13 residues. Germline CDR1 and CDR2: MDHEN and SYDVKM. The V end lost 6 bases, the J end lost 1 base, and 9 bases lay between the germline ends. The CDR3 region is CASSRVWNTEAFF. Here the CDR3 DNA reads TGTGCCAGCAGCCGGGTTTGGAACACTGAAGCTTTCTTT.

The chain employs TRBV28 and TRBJ2-4; 8 bases map to TRBD1. The CDR3 is 16 amino acids. Unmatched junction bases numbered 7, after V lost 6 bases and J lost 0 bases. Germline V gives CDR1 MDHEN, CDR2 SYDVKM. CDR3 loop: CASRATGAAAKNIQYF. The CDR3 nucleotides read TGTGCCAGCAGAGCGACAGGGGCCGCAGCCAAAAACATTCAGTACTTC.

The CDR3 DNA follows: TGTGCCAGTAGAGGGACTAGCCCTTTCTCCTACAATGAGCAGTTCTTC. It yields the protein CASRGTSPFSYNEQFF. The chain joins TRBV2 to TRBJ2-1, with 9 bases lining up with TRBD2. CDR3 length: 16 residues. Germline V CDR1 and CDR2: SNHLY, FYNNEI. The V gene end was trimmed by 9 bases and the J gene end by 0 bases; junction bases not matched to a gene: 9.

This clone was counted only a few times. The genes are TRBV4-1 and TRBJ2-1; 10 nucleotides match TRBD1. The CDR3 contains 14 residues. V shed 3 bases, J shed 6 bases, and the junction held 2 bases outside the gene matches. Germline V gives CDR1 MGHRA, CDR2 YSYEKL. The CDR3 sequence: CASSHGQGGNEQFF. The CDR3 coding sequence is TGCGCCAGCAGCCACGGACAGGGGGGCAATGAGCAGTTCTTC.

The chain has TRBV7-9 and TRBJ1-4; D is unclear. This CDR3 contains 13 residues. V lost 2 bases and J lost 3, with 4 bases in between. Germline values: CDR1 SEHNR, CDR2 FQNEAQ (reference sequence). For the CDR3, the DNA is TGTGCCAGCAGCTTACCTCCTAATGAAAAACTGTTTTTT. Translating it yields CASSLPPNEKLFF.

In the case of this clone: This same CDR3 is encoded by further DNA sequences in the sample. The chain has TRBV18 and TRBJ2-3, with 9 bases that match TRBD2. Germline lookup yields CDR1 KGHSH and CDR2 LQKENI. This CDR3 is built from 14 residues. After removal of 4 bases from V and 3 bases from J, the junction contained 2 bases not matched to a gene. The CDR3 region is CASSRSGGTDTQYF. The CDR3 nucleotides are TGTGCCAGCTCACGTAGCGGGGGAACAGATACGCAGTATTTT.

The V and J genes are TRBV6-2 or TRBV6-3 and TRBJ2-2; possibly TRBD1 for D (6 bases). The V gene's germline CDR1 is MNHEY and CDR2 SVGEGT. Trimming took off 2 bases at V and 12 bases at J, with 10 bases between the two ends. The CDR3 consists of 12 residues. The CDR3 reads CASSYRQGKLFF. In DNA, the CDR3 is TGTGCCAGCAGTTACAGGCAGGGGAAGCTGTTTTTT.

The CDR3 here is CASSIGGDRGYNEQFF. As DNA, the CDR3 is TGTGCCAGTAGTATAGGAGGAGACAGGGGATACAATGAGCAGTTCTTC. The rearrangement links TRBV19 to TRBJ2-1, with TRBD1 matching 8 bases. Germline lookup yields CDR1 LNHDA and CDR2 SQIVND (reference sequence). Unmatched junction bases numbered 6, after V lost 1 base and J lost 4 bases. This CDR3 is 16 amino acids long.

J is TRBJ1-1 and V is TRBV11-2; unclear D gene. The V and J ends lost 5 bases and 3 bases respectively, with 13 bases between them. This CDR3 has 14 amino acids. The germline V gene encodes CDR1 SGHAT and CDR2 FQNNGV. The CDR3 protein is CASSPPGGYTEAFF. The CDR3 region has the DNA TGTGCCAGCAGCCCTCCTGGAGGGTACACTGAAGCTTTCTTT.

This chain joins TRBV5-1 and TRBJ2-2; 11 nucleotides match TRBD2. CDR1 and CDR2 from the germline V gene are SGHRS and YFSETQ. The CDR3 runs to 19 residues. After removal of 4 bases from V and 9 bases from J, the junction contained 20 bases not matched to a gene. The CDR3 coding sequence is TGCGCCAGCAGCACCCCACGGTGGGGGGGGACTAGCGGCTCCCGGGAGCTGTTTTTT. Amino acids: CASSTPRWGGTSGSRELFF.

The chain is built from TRBV5-1 and TRBJ2-7; 9 positions agree with TRBD2. After removal of 0 bases from V and 3 bases from J, the junction contained 4 bases not matched to a gene. The V gene's germline CDR1 is SGHRS and CDR2 YFSETQ. The CDR3 consists of 15 residues. This chain's CDR3 is CASSLEAGGFYEQYF. CDR3 nucleotide sequence: TGCGCCAGCAGCTTGGAAGCGGGAGGCTTCTACGAGCAGTACTTC.

The chain has TRBV9 and TRBJ2-2, with D possibly TRBD1 on 5 matching bases. The CDR3 spans 15 residues. Germline assignment: CDR1 SGDLS and CDR2 YYNGEE. V dropped 1 base and J dropped 4 bases, with 11 bases sitting between them. CDR3 residues: CASSVRQGGTGELFF. CDR3 nucleotide sequence: TGTGCCAGCAGCGTACGCCAGGGCGGCACCGGGGAGCTGTTTTTT.

The V gene is TRBV5-1, the J gene TRBJ2-1; 10 bases align to TRBD2. The V gene end was trimmed by 4 bases and the J gene end by 4 bases; junction bases not matched to a gene: 5. The CDR3 spans 15 residues. Germline V gives CDR1 SGHRS, CDR2 YFSETQ. The chain's CDR3 is CASSAGLAAYNEQFF. The CDR3 DNA sequence: TGCGCCAGCAGCGCCGGACTAGCGGCTTACAATGAGCAGTTCTTC.

The chain links TRBV5-1 to TRBJ2-7, with TRBD1 matching 7 bases. Trimming took 2 bases from V and 8 from J; bases not matched to a gene: 10. Germline V gene sequence: CDR1 SGHRS, CDR2 YFSETQ. The CDR3 length is 14 residues. CDR3 loop: CASSFQPGQQKQYF. As DNA, the CDR3 is TGCGCCAGCAGCTTTCAACCGGGACAGCAAAAGCAGTACTTC.

The chain employs TRBV6-5 and TRBJ2-2, with 8 bases identical to TRBD1. The germline V gene has CDR1 MNHEY and CDR2 SVGAGI. The ends lost 5 bases at V and 5 bases at J; junction bases unmatched: 4. This CDR3 has 14 residues. CDR3 protein: CASSMTGDTGELFF. CDR3 nucleotide sequence: TGTGCCAGCAGTATGACAGGGGATACCGGGGAGCTGTTTTTT.

This sequence joins TRBV7-9 and TRBJ2-1, with 10 positions matching TRBD2. This CDR3 is 14 amino acids long. The junction had 3 bases not matched to a gene; V was cut back by 3 bases and J by 7 bases. Germline values: CDR1 SEHNR, CDR2 FQNEAQ (reference sequence). The CDR3 reads CASSFSGRWNEQFF. CDR3 nucleotides: TGTGCCAGCAGCTTTAGCGGGAGGTGGAATGAGCAGTTCTTC.

CDR3 residues: CASSDGQGADQPQHF. For the CDR3, the DNA is TGCGCCAGCAGCGACGGACAGGGGGCGGATCAGCCCCAGCATTTT. This chain joins TRBV5-1 and TRBJ1-5; 11 nucleotides align to TRBD1. This CDR3 has 15 residues. Germline V CDR1 and CDR2: SGHRS, YFSETQ. V was pared by 4 bases and J by 5 bases, with 5 bases of the junction left unmatched.

The CDR3 DNA follows: TGCGCCAGCAGCATACAGGGACATAACTATGGCTACACCTTC. Residues: CASSIQGHNYGYTF. V usage is TRBV5-1 and J usage is TRBJ1-2; possibly TRBD1 for D (6 bases). V gave up 4 bases and J gave up 1 base, with 11 bases separating them. CDR1 is SGHRS, CDR2 YFSETQ, per germline. The CDR3 is made up of 14 amino acids.